The entry below describes one T cell receptor (beta chain). Its specificity is not known. Repertoires were generated with immunoSEQ multiplex PCR, while TCRdb's copy carries only in-frame clones and drops some. The sample contains about 160,000 clones, roughly 90% of which appear only once. The CDR3 spans 13 residues. V was shortened by 3 bases and J by 8 bases, with 13 bases between the two germline ends. Looked up from germline, CDR1 is MNHEY and CDR2 is SMNVEV (reference sequence). A roughly 130-subject validation cohort, separate from the approximately 720-subject first cohort, supplied the donors. These data come from a study of cytomegalovirus exposure and HLA in healthy donors. Whole-study findings and limits: CMV antigen specificity was confirmed in vitro for a few CMV-associated chains. TCR beta chains numbering some 160 were designated cytomegalovirus-associated. Rarity marked most TCR sequences, yet some public TCRs occurred in many donors.

The chain links TRBV27 to TRBJ1-2; no reliable D call. This sequence was found in a young woman in good health and CMV-seropositive. The sequenced sample was PBMCs. The CDR3 DNA follows: TGTGCCAGCAGTTTCTCCGGTAGCTGGGGCTACACCTTC. Protein product: CASSFSGSWGYTF.